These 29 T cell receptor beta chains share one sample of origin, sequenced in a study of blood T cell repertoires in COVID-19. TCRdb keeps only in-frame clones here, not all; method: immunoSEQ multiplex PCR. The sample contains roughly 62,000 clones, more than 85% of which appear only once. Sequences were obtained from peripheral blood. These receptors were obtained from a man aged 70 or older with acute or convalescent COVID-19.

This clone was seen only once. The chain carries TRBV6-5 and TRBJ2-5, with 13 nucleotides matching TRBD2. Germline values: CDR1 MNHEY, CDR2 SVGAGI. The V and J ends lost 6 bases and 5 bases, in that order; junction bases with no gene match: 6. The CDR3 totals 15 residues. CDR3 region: CASRRTSGGIETQYF. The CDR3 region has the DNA TGTGCCAGCAGGCGGACTAGCGGGGGTATCGAGACCCAGTACTTC.

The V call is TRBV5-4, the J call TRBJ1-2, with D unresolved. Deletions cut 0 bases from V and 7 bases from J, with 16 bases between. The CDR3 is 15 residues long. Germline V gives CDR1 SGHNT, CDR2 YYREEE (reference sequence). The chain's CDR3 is CASSLVGSSGFGYTF. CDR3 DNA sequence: TGTGCCAGCAGCTTGGTCGGATCGTCGGGTTTTGGCTACACCTTC.

The CDR3, as DNA: TGTGCCAGCAGCTCAGAAGGGGGCTGGGACGAGCAGTACTTC. Its protein product is CASSSEGGWDEQYF. J is TRBJ2-7 and V is TRBV5-4; 7 positions match TRBD1. Germline loops: CDR1 SGHNT, CDR2 YYREEE (reference sequence). This CDR3 is built from 14 residues. V was clipped by 3 bases and J by 5 bases; unmatched bases: 8.

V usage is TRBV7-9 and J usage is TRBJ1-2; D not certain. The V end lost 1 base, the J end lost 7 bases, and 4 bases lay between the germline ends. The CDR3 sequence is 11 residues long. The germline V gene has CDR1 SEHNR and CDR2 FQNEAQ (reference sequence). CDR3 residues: CASSLDGGYTF. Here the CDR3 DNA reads TGTGCCAGCAGCTTAGACGGTGGCTACACCTTC.

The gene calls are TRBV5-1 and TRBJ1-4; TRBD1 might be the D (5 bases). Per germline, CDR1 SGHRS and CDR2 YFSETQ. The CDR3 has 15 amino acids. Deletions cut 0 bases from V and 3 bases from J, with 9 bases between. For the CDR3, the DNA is TGCGCCAGCAGCTTGGAGGGGTCGGCTAATGAAAAACTGTTTTTT. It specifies CASSLEGSANEKLFF.

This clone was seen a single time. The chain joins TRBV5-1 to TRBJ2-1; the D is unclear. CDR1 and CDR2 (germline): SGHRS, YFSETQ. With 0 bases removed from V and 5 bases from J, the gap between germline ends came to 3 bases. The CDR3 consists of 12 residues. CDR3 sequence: CASSLANNEQFF. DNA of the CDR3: TGCGCCAGCAGCTTGGCTAACAATGAGCAGTTCTTC.

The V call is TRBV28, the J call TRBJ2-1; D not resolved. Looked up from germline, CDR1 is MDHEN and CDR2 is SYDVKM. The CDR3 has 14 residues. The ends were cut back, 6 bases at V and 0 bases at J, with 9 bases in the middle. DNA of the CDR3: TGTGCCAGCAGCACACAGAGCTCCTACAATGAGCAGTTCTTC. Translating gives CASSTQSSYNEQFF.

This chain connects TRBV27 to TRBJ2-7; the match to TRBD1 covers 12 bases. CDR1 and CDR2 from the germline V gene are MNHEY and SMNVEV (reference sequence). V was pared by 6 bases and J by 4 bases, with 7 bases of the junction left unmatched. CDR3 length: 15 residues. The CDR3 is CASSTRDRGQYEQYF. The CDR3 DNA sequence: TGTGCCAGCAGCACCAGGGACAGGGGGCAATACGAGCAGTACTTC.

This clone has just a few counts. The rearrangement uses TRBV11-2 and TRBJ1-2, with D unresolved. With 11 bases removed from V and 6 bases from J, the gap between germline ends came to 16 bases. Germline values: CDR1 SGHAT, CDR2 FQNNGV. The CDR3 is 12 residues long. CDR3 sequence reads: CAGYSFADGYTF. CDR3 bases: TGTGCCGGGTATTCTTTCGCGGATGGCTACACCTTC.

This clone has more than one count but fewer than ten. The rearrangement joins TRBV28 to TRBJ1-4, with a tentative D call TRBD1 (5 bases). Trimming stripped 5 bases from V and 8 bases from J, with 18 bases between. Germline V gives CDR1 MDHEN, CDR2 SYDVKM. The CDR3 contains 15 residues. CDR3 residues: CASSGGTAAMEKLFF. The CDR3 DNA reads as TGTGCCAGCAGTGGGGGGACGGCCGCCATGGAAAAACTGTTTTTT.

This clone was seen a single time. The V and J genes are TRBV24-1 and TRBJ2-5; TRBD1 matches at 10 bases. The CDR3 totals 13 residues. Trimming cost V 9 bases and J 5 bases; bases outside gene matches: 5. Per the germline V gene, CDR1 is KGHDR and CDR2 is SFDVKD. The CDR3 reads CATDKGQGETQYF. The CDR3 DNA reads TGTGCCACCGATAAGGGACAGGGGGAGACCCAGTACTTC.

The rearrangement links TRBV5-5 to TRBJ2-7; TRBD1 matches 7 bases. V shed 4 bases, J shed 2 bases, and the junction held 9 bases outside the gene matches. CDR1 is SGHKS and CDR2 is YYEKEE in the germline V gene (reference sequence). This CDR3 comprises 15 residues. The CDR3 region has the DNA TGTGCCAGCAGCCAGCGGAGACAGGGAACCTACGAGCAGTACTTC. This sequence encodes CASSQRRQGTYEQYF. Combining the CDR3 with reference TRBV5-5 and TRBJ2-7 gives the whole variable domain DAGVTQSPTHLIKTRGQQVTLRCSPISGHKSVSWYQQVLGQGPQFIFQYYEKEERGRGNFPDRFSARQFPNYSSELNVNALLLGDSALYLCASSQRRQGTYEQYFGPGTRLTVT.

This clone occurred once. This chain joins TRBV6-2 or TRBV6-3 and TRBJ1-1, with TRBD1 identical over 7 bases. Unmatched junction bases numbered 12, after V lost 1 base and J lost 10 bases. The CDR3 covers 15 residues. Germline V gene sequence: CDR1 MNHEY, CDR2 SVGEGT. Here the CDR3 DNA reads TGTGCCAGCAGTTACTGGGGAACCACAGGGGCTCGAGCTTTCTTT. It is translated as CASSYWGTTGARAFF.

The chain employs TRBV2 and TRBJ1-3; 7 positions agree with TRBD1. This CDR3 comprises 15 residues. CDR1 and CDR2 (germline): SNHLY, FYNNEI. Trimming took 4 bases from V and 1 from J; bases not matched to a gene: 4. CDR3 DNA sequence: TGTGCCAGCAGTGTGACAGGGAATTCTGGAAACACCATATATTTT. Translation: CASSVTGNSGNTIYF.

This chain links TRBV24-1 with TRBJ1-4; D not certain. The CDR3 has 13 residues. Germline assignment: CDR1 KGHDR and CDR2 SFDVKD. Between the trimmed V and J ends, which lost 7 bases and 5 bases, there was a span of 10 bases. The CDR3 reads CATRGESNEKLFF. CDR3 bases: TGTGCCACCAGGGGAGAATCAAATGAAAAACTGTTTTTT.

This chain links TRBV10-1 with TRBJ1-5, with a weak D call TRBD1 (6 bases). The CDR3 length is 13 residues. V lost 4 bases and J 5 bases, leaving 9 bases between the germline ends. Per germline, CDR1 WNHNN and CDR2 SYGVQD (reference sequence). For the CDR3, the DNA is TGCGCCAGCAGTGCCTACAGGGATCAGCCCCAGCATTTT. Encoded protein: CASSAYRDQPQHF.

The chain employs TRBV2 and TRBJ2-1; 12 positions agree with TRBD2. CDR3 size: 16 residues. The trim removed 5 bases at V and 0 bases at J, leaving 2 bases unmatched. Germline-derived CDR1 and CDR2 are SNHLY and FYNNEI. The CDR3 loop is CASSKTSGSSYNEQFF. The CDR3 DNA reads TGTGCCAGCAGTAAGACTAGCGGGAGCTCCTACAATGAGCAGTTCTTC.

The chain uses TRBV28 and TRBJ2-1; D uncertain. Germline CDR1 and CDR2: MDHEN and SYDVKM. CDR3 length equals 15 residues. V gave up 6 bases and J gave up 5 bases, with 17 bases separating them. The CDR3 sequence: CASSRVAPPDNEQFF. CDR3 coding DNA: TGTGCCAGCAGCCGCGTTGCCCCGCCGGACAATGAGCAGTTCTTC. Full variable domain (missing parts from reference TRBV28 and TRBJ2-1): DVKVTQSSRYLVKRTGEKVFLECVQDMDHENMFWYRQDPGLGLRLIYFSYDVKMKEKGDIPEGYSVSREKKERFSLILESASTNQTSMYLCASSRVAPPDNEQFFGPGTRLTVL.

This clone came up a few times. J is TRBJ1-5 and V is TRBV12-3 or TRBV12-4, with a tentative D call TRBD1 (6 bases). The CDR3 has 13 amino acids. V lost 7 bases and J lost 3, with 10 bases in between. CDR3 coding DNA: TGTGCCAGCACCGACAGGTTCAATCAGCCCCAGCATTTT. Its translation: CASTDRFNQPQHF.

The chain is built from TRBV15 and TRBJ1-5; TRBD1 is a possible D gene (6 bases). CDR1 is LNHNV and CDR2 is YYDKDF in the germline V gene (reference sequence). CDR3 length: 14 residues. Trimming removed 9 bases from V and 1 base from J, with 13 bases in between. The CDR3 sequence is CATRGAVSNQPQHF. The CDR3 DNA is TGTGCCACTCGGGGGGCGGTGAGCAATCAGCCCCAGCATTTT.

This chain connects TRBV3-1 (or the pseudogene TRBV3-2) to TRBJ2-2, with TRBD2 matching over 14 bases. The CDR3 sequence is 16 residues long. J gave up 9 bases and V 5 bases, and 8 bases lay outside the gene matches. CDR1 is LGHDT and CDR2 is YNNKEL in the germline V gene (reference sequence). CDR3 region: CASSSTSGRAGRELFF. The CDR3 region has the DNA TGTGCCAGCAGCTCGACTAGCGGGAGGGCAGGCCGGGAGCTGTTTTTT.

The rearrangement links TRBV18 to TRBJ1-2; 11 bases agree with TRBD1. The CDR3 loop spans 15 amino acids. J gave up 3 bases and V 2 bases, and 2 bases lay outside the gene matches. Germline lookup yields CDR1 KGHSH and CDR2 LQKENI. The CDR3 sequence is CASSPGQGAYYGYTF. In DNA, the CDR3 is TGTGCCAGCTCACCAGGACAGGGGGCCTACTATGGCTACACCTTC.

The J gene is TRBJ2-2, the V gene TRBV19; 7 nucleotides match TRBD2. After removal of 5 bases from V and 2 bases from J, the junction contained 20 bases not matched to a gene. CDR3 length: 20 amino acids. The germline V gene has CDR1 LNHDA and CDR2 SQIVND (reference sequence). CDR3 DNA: TGTGCCAGTAGTGGGAGGGTCATTGGAATGAGAACGGCCAACACCGGGGAGCTGTTTTTT. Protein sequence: CASSGRVIGMRTANTGELFF.

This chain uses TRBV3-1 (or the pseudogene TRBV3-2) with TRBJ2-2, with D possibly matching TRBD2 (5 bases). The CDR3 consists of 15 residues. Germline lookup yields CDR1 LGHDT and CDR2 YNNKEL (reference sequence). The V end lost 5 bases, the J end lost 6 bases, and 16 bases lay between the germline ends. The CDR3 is CASSDSDLAAGELFF. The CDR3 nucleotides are TGTGCCAGCAGCGACTCGGACTTAGCAGCCGGGGAGCTGTTTTTT.

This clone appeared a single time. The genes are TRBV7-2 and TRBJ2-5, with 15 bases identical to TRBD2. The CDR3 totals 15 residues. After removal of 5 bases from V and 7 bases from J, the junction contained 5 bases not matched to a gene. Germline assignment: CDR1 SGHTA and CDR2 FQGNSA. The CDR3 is CASSKGLAGGWTQYF. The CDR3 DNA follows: TGTGCCAGCAGCAAGGGACTAGCGGGAGGATGGACCCAGTACTTC.

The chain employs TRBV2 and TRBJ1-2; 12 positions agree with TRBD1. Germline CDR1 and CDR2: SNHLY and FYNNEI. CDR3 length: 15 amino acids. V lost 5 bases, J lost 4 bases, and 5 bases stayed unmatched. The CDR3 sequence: CASSSGTGGIYGYTF. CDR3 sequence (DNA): TGTGCCAGCAGTTCCGGGACAGGGGGCATCTATGGCTACACCTTC.

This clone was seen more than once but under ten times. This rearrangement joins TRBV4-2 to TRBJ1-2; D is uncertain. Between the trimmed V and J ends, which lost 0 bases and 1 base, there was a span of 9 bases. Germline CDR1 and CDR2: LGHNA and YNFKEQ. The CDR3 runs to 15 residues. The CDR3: CASSQDSGDNYGYTF. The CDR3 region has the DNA TGTGCCAGCAGCCAAGATTCGGGAGATAACTATGGCTACACCTTC.

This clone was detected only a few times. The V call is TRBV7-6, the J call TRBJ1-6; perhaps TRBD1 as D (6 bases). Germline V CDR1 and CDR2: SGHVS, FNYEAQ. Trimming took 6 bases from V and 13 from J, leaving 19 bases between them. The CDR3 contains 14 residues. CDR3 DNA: TGTGCCAGCAGTCGGAGACAGGCTTCCGGTCCCCTCCACTTT. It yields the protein CASSRRQASGPLHF.

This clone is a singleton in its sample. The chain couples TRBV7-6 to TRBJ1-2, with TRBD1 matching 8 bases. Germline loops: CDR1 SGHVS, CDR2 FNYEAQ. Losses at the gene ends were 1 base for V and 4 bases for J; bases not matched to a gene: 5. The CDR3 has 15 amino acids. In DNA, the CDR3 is TGTGCCAGCAGCTTAGAACTGCAGGGGGCCTATGGCTACACCTTC. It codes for CASSLELQGAYGYTF.